Listed here are 19 T cell receptor beta chains from one sample, sequenced in a study of blood T cell repertoires in COVID-19. The data were produced by immunoSEQ multiplex PCR, yet TCRdb's version contains in-frame clones alone and is incomplete. The sample carries approximately 90,000 clones, approximately 79% recorded once. Sequencing used peripheral blood. The receptors here all came from a man between 65 and 85 years old with acute or convalescent COVID-19.

V and J are TRBV27 and TRBJ1-5, with a weak D call TRBD1 (6 bases). Trimming cost V 5 bases and J 5 bases, with 10 bases left between them. The CDR3 totals 13 residues. Germline-derived CDR1 and CDR2 are MNHEY and SMNVEV (reference sequence). The CDR3 sequence: CASSAKGDQPQHF. CDR3 DNA: TGTGCCAGCAGTGCAAAGGGGGATCAGCCCCAGCATTTT.

The chain has TRBV20-1 and TRBJ1-6; 7 bases agree with TRBD1. Germline assignment: CDR1 DFQATT and CDR2 SNEGSKA (reference sequence). V lost 3 bases, J lost 0 bases, and 5 bases stayed unmatched. There are 16 residues in the CDR3. The CDR3, as DNA: TGCAGTGCTAGTCGGGACAGCAGCTCCTATAATTCACCCCTCCACTTT. Encoded protein: CSASRDSSSYNSPLHF.

The CDR3 here is CASSPGQENSPLHF. The CDR3 DNA is TGTGCCAGCAGCCCCGGACAGGAAAATTCACCCCTCCACTTT. The gene calls are TRBV7-3 and TRBJ1-6; 7 nucleotides line up with TRBD1. This CDR3 has 14 residues. Germline CDR1 SGHTA, CDR2 FQGTGA. After removal of 5 bases from V and 7 bases from J, the junction contained 5 bases not matched to a gene.

The chain has TRBV5-1 and TRBJ2-5; D is perhaps TRBD1 (6 bases). V lost 4 bases and J lost 1, with 14 bases in between. Germline V gene sequence: CDR1 SGHRS, CDR2 YFSETQ. This CDR3 region has 15 residues. The chain's CDR3 is CASSPRQVTQETQYF. In DNA, the CDR3 is TGCGCCAGCAGCCCGAGACAGGTGACCCAAGAGACCCAGTACTTC.

The gene calls are TRBV5-4 and TRBJ1-1; the match to TRBD1 covers 7 bases. The germline gives CDR1 SGHNT, CDR2 YYREEE (reference sequence). Losses at the gene ends were 4 bases for V and 2 bases for J; bases not matched to a gene: 11. The CDR3 has 16 amino acids. In nucleotides, the CDR3 is TGTGCCAGCAGCCCTGGGGACAACAGGGGTAACACTGAAGCTTTCTTT. Protein product: CASSPGDNRGNTEAFF.

V and J are TRBV11-3 and TRBJ2-1, with no clear D. This CDR3 contains 12 residues. V dropped 0 bases and J dropped 10 bases, with 7 bases sitting between them. The germline gives CDR1 SGHNT, CDR2 YENEEA. Written as DNA, the CDR3 is TGTGCCAGCAGCTTAGAGGGCGCCGAGCAGTTCTTC. It is translated as CASSLEGAEQFF.

This chain connects TRBV5-1 to TRBJ1-2; D may be TRBD1 (5 bases). V was cut by 1 base and J by 7 bases, with 8 bases left in between. Germline V lookup: CDR1 SGHRS, CDR2 YFSETQ. The CDR3 has 12 amino acids. This CDR3 is CASSLYQGGYTF. The CDR3, as DNA: TGCGCCAGCAGCTTGTATCAGGGTGGCTACACCTTC.

The rearrangement uses TRBV19 and TRBJ2-2; D is perhaps TRBD2 (7 bases). Deletions cut 3 bases from V and 2 bases from J, with 19 bases between. This CDR3 is built from 18 residues. Germline loops: CDR1 LNHDA, CDR2 SQIVND (reference sequence). Here the CDR3 reads CASSIMEGGSANTGELFF. CDR3 nucleotides: TGTGCCAGTAGTATCATGGAGGGGGGGAGCGCCAACACCGGGGAGCTGTTTTTT.

This chain uses TRBV11-2 with TRBJ2-7; D not resolved. The V gene lost 3 bases and the J gene lost 0 bases, with 12 bases spanning the gap. In germline, CDR1 is SGHAT, CDR2 FQNNGV. The CDR3 sequence is 15 residues long. The CDR3 protein is CASSFLDSNSYEQYV. CDR3 nucleotide sequence: TGTGCCAGCAGCTTCTTAGACTCGAACTCCTACGAGCAGTACGTC.

The rearrangement uses TRBV19 and TRBJ1-3, with D perhaps matching TRBD1 (5 bases). The CDR3 spans 14 residues. V was shortened by 5 bases and J by 3 bases, with 11 bases between the two germline ends. The germline CDR1 and CDR2 sequences are LNHDA and SQIVND (reference sequence). CDR3 nucleotide sequence: TGTGCCAGTAGTCTTGGGACTAGTGGAAACACCATATATTTT. Translating it yields CASSLGTSGNTIYF.

This clone was seen a single time. The V gene is TRBV6-1, the J gene TRBJ1-6; 7 bases map to TRBD1. Germline assignment: CDR1 MNHNS and CDR2 SASEGT. This CDR3 is 15 amino acids long. J was trimmed by 4 bases and V by 5 bases; bases with no gene match: 5. The CDR3 here is CASSSSRGYNSPLHF. For the CDR3, the DNA is TGTGCCAGCAGTTCTTCCAGGGGGTATAATTCACCCCTCCACTTT.

The rearrangement uses TRBV24-1 and TRBJ2-3; TRBD1 might be the D (6 bases). V was trimmed by 3 bases and J by 2 bases, leaving 17 bases between them. This CDR3 has 17 amino acids. Germline V CDR1 and CDR2: KGHDR, SFDVKD. The CDR3 loop reads CATSDPTTDSFTDTQYF. The CDR3 nucleotides read TGTGCCACCAGTGATCCTACCACGGACAGTTTCACAGATACGCAGTATTTT.

This clone was recorded a few times. The J gene is TRBJ1-2, the V gene TRBV19; D gene unclear. V was clipped by 4 bases and J by 0 bases, with 15 bases between them. The CDR3 sequence is 16 residues long. Germline CDR1 is LNHDA and CDR2 is SQIVND (reference sequence). The chain's CDR3 is CASSTLRLFTNYGYTF. Written as DNA, the CDR3 is TGTGCCAGTAGTACGTTAAGACTCTTCACTAACTATGGCTACACCTTC.

CDR3: CASSQEGGQGLNYGYTF. Here the CDR3 DNA reads TGCGCCAGCAGCCAAGAAGGCGGACAGGGACTTAACTATGGCTACACCTTC. The chain joins TRBV4-1 to TRBJ1-2; 8 nucleotides line up with TRBD1. Looked up from germline, CDR1 is MGHRA and CDR2 is YSYEKL. The V and J ends lost 0 bases and 1 base, in that order; junction bases with no gene match: 7. The length of the CDR3 is 17 residues.

The chain recombines TRBV24-1 with TRBJ1-2; 7 nucleotides align to TRBD1. Trimming removed 5 bases from V and 2 bases from J; junction bases left unmatched: 1. This CDR3 comprises 13 residues. Germline V gene lookup returns CDR1 KGHDR and CDR2 SFDVKD. CDR3 sequence reads: CATSARGNYGYTF. The CDR3 bases are TGTGCCACCAGTGCCAGGGGGAACTATGGCTACACCTTC.

This clone was detected a few times. The chain links TRBV28 to TRBJ1-1, with TRBD1 identical over 7 bases. Germline CDR1 and CDR2: MDHEN and SYDVKM. V lost 4 bases, J lost 10 bases, and 6 bases stayed unmatched. The CDR3 spans 12 residues. The CDR3 DNA reads TGTGCCAGCAGTTCGGACAGGAGAGTAGCTTTCTTT. This translates into CASSSDRRVAFF.

The rearrangement links TRBV2 to TRBJ2-1; 10 bases agree with TRBD1. The CDR3 contains 14 residues. Germline-derived CDR1 and CDR2 are SNHLY and FYNNEI. Losses at the gene ends were 8 bases for V and 7 bases for J; bases not matched to a gene: 8. The CDR3 loop reads CASGKDRGWNEQFF. The CDR3 bases are TGTGCCAGCGGAAAGGACAGGGGGTGGAATGAGCAGTTCTTC.

This clone was recorded once. This chain uses TRBV3-1 (or the pseudogene TRBV3-2) with TRBJ1-4; the match to TRBD1 covers 8 bases. CDR1 is LGHDT and CDR2 is YNNKEL in the germline V gene (reference sequence). The ends lost 4 bases at V and 10 bases at J; junction bases unmatched: 8. The CDR3 length is 14 residues. The CDR3 spells CASSPGQGMGKLFF. CDR3 bases: TGTGCCAGCAGCCCCGGACAGGGTATGGGAAAACTGTTTTTT.

In its sample, this clone was seen a few times. J is TRBJ1-6 and V is TRBV7-2; D may be TRBD1 (5 bases). V lost 5 bases and J lost 7, with 12 bases in between. Germline CDR1 reads SGHTA; CDR2 reads FQGNSA. The CDR3 runs to 14 residues. This CDR3 is CASSLTQANSPLHF. CDR3 coding DNA: TGTGCCAGCAGCCTGACACAGGCGAATTCACCCCTCCACTTT.